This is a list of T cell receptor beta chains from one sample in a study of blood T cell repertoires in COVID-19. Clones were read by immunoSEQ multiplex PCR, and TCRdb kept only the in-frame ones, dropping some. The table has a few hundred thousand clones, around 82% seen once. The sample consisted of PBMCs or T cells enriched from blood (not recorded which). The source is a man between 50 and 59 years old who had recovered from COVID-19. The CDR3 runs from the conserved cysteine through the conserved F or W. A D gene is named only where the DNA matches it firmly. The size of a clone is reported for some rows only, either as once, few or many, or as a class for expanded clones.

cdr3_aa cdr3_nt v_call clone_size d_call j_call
CASSSPGEGWGNTIYF TGTGCCAGCAGTTCCCCGGGGGAGGGCTGGGGAAACACCATATATTTT TRBV28 - - TRBJ1-3
CASSHIPPGQGRDYGYTF TGTGCCAGCAGCCATATACCACCGGGACAGGGAAGGGACTATGGCTACACCTTC TRBV3-1/TRBV3-2 - TRBD1 TRBJ1-2
CAWSLRGELSNSPLHF TGTGCCTGGAGTTTGCGGGGTGAATTGAGTAATTCACCCCTCCACTTT TRBV30 once - TRBJ1-6
CASSSIGGSPLHF TGTGCCAGCAGTAGCATCGGGGGTTCACCCCTCCACTTT TRBV6-2/TRBV6-3 - - TRBJ1-6
CATGWGGRSNTEAFF TGTGCCACCGGGTGGGGGGGCAGATCGAACACTGAAGCTTTCTTT TRBV19 - - TRBJ1-1
CASSFPATANGYTF TGTGCCAGCAGCTTCCCTGCGACAGCGAATGGCTACACCTTC TRBV3-1/TRBV3-2 - - TRBJ1-2
CASSGQNTGELFF TGTGCCAGCAGCGGGCAGAACACCGGGGAGCTGTTTTTT TRBV4-2 - - TRBJ2-2
CATSDWGGSYNEQFF TGTGCCACCAGTGATTGGGGCGGCTCCTACAATGAGCAGTTCTTC TRBV24-1 - - TRBJ2-1
CASSHEGVGTQYF TGTGCCAGCAGTCATGAGGGAGTGGGTACGCAGTATTTT TRBV3-1/TRBV3-2 - - TRBJ2-3
CASSLGTSGEEQYF TGCGCCAGCAGCCTCGGGACTAGCGGGGAAGAGCAGTACTTC TRBV5-1 - TRBD2 TRBJ2-7
CASSYEGNSGNTIYF TGTGCCAGCAGTTACGAGGGCAACTCTGGAAACACCATATATTTT TRBV6-5 - - TRBJ1-3
CASSPLDRSNTEAFF TGCGCCAGCAGCCCCCTGGACAGATCGAACACTGAAGCTTTCTTT TRBV5-1 - - TRBJ1-1
CASSLAGGQGDTQYF TGTGCCAGCAGCTTAGCGGGGGGGCAGGGAGATACGCAGTATTTT TRBV3-1/TRBV3-2 - TRBD2 TRBJ2-3
CASSDGTRVGREQYF TGTGCCAGCTCAGACGGGACTAGAGTAGGAAGAGAGCAGTACTTC TRBV18 - TRBD2 TRBJ2-7
CASRSTGALNTEAFF TGTGCCAGCAGATCGACAGGGGCTTTGAACACTGAAGCTTTCTTT TRBV6-6 - TRBD1 TRBJ1-1
CASSPEWTIPTGELFF TGTGCCAGCAGCCCAGAATGGACAATTCCTACCGGGGAGCTGTTTTTT TRBV6-4 - - TRBJ2-2
CSVDGTGFTQYF TGCAGCGTTGATGGGACAGGGTTTACGCAGTATTTT TRBV29-1 - TRBD1 TRBJ2-3
CASSQEGLAVRGMGEQYF TGTGCCAGCAGCCAAGAGGGACTAGCCGTACGGGGAATGGGAGAGCAGTACTTC TRBV3-1/TRBV3-2 - TRBD2 TRBJ2-7
CASSREPRDRASSTDTQYF TGTGCCAGCAGCAGAGAACCACGGGACAGGGCTTCTAGCACAGATACGCAGTATTTT TRBV5-4 once TRBD1 TRBJ2-3
CASSPTTGASEQYF TGTGCCAGCAGCCCAACGACAGGGGCGAGCGAGCAGTACTTC TRBV7-3 - TRBD1 TRBJ2-7
CASSFAGGYGYTF TGTGCCAGCAGTTTTGCAGGGGGCTATGGCTACACCTTC TRBV12-3/TRBV12-4 - TRBD1 TRBJ1-2
CASSLKRTGPYEQYF TGTGCCAGCAGTTTAAAACGGACAGGACCCTACGAGCAGTACTTC TRBV27 - TRBD1 TRBJ2-7
CAWSEQGTSNQPQHF TGTGCCTGGAGTGAACAGGGGACCAGTAATCAGCCCCAGCATTTT TRBV30 - TRBD1 TRBJ1-5
CASSLVPREGSSYEQYF TGTGCCAGCAGCTTAGTTCCTCGGGAAGGGAGCTCCTACGAGCAGTACTTC TRBV7-9 once - TRBJ2-7
CASKPAGQGDNSPLHF TGTGCCAGCAAACCGGCGGGACAGGGTGATAATTCACCCCTCCACTTT TRBV6-6 once TRBD1 TRBJ1-6
CASQLQVTSTDTQYF TGCGCCAGCCAACTACAGGTTACTAGCACAGATACGCAGTATTTT TRBV5-1 - - TRBJ2-3
CASSLGGGESPQYF TGCGCCAGCAGCTTAGGCGGGGGGGAATCTCCGCAGTATTTT TRBV5-1 - TRBD2 TRBJ2-3
CASSPPGYRETQYF TGTGCCAGCTCACCACCCGGGTACAGGGAGACCCAGTACTTC TRBV18 - - TRBJ2-5
CASSLDGRGTDTQYF TGTGCCAGCAGCTTAGACGGGAGGGGTACAGATACGCAGTATTTT TRBV7-2 - TRBD2 TRBJ2-3
CATSRDGFIYNEQFF TGTGCCACCAGCAGAGATGGCTTCATCTACAATGAGCAGTTCTTC TRBV15 - - TRBJ2-1
CASSQESTSGAMAQYF TGTGCCAGCAGCCAAGAAAGCACTAGCGGTGCGATGGCCCAGTACTTC TRBV3-1/TRBV3-2 - TRBD2 TRBJ2-5
CSVSSQRDRTGELFF TGCAGCGTTTCCTCCCAGCGGGACCGGACCGGGGAGCTGTTTTTT TRBV29-1 - TRBD2 TRBJ2-2
CASTGERELTGELFF TGTGCCAGCACGGGGGAGCGGGAGCTCACCGGGGAGCTGTTTTTT TRBV7-3 few TRBD2 TRBJ2-2
CASTVGDRAFPYF TGTGCCAGCACCGTTGGGGACAGGGCCTTTCCGTACTTC TRBV7-9 - TRBD1 TRBJ2-5
CASSATLAGGFDEQFF TGTGCCAGCAGTGCCACACTAGCGGGGGGGTTCGATGAGCAGTTCTTC TRBV6-4 - TRBD2 TRBJ2-1
CASSSAGQGLPLHF TGTGCCAGCAGTTCAGCGGGACAGGGCTTACCCCTCCACTTT TRBV6-2/TRBV6-3 - TRBD1 TRBJ1-6